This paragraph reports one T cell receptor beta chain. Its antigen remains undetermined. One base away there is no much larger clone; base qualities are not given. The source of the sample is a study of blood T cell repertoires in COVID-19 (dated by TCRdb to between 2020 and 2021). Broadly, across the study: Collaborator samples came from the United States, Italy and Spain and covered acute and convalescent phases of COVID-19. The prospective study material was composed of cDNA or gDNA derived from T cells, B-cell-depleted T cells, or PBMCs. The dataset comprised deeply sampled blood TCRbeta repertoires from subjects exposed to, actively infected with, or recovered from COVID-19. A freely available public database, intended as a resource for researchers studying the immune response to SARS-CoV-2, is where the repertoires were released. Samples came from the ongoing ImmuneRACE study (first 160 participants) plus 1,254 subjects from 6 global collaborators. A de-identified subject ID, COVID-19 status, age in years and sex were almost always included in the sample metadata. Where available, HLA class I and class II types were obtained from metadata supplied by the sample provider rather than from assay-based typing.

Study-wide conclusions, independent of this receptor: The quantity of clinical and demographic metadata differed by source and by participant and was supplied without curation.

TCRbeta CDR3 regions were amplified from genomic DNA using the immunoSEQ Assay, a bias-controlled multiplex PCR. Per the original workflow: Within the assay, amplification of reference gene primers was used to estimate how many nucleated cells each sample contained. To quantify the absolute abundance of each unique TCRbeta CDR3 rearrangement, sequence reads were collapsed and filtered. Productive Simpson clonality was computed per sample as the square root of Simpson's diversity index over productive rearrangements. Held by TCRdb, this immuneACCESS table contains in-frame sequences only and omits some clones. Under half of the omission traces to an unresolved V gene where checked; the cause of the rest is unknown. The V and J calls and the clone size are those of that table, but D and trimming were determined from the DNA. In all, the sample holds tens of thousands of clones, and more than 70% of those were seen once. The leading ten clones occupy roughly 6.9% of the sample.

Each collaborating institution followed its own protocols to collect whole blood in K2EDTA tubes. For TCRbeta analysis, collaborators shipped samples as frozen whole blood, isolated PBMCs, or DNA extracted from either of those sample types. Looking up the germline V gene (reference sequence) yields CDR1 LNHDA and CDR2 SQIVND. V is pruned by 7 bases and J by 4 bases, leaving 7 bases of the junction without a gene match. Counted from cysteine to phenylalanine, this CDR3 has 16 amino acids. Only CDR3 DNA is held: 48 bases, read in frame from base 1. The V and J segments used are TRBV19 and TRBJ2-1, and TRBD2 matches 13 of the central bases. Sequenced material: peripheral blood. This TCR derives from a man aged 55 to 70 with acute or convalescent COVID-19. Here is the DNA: TGTGCCAGTATGCGACTAGCGGGGGGAAAATACAATGAGCAGTTCTTC. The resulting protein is CASMRLAGGKYNEQFF.